The 21 T cell receptor beta chains listed next were all sequenced from one sample in a study of cytomegalovirus exposure and HLA in healthy donors. The study ran its PCR with 60 Vbeta and 13 Jbeta primers. Generated by immunoSEQ multiplex PCR, the TCRdb table keeps only in-frame clones and is missing some. Of 100,000 to 150,000 clones listed, roughly 80% are singletons. Material for sequencing was PBMCs. The receptors come from a female donor in good health and CMV-seropositive.

This chain links TRBV28 with TRBJ2-5; D possibly corresponds to TRBD2 (5 bases). In germline, CDR1 is MDHEN, CDR2 SYDVKM. V was cut by 7 bases and J by 0 bases, with 18 bases left in between. The CDR3 contains 16 residues. CDR3 nucleotide sequence: TGTGCCAGCACGCATTATGTCCCCGGGAACCAAGAGACCCAGTACTTC. As protein: CASTHYVPGNQETQYF.

The rearrangement joins TRBV18 to TRBJ1-2; 7 bases agree with TRBD1. The CDR3 has 14 residues. With V trimmed by 3 bases and J by 0 bases, 1 base remained unmatched. From germline, CDR1 is KGHSH and CDR2 LQKENI. CDR3 sequence reads: CASSPGTANYGYTF. Written as DNA, the CDR3 is TGTGCCAGCTCACCGGGGACAGCTAACTATGGCTACACCTTC.

This clone came up once. This chain uses TRBV18 with TRBJ2-7, with 10 bases that match TRBD1. This CDR3 comprises 16 residues. V trimming: 3 bases; J trimming: 7 bases; junction bases outside the gene matches: 12. The germline V gene encodes CDR1 KGHSH and CDR2 LQKENI. The CDR3 region is CASSPRQDRGQGEQYF. Here the CDR3 DNA reads TGTGCCAGCTCACCCAGGCAAGACAGGGGGCAAGGGGAGCAGTACTTC.

V is TRBV30 and J is TRBJ2-5, with D tentatively TRBD2 (6 bases). Deletions cut 3 bases from V and 3 bases from J, with 17 bases between. There are 15 residues in the CDR3. The germline CDR1 and CDR2 sequences are GTSNPN and SVGIG (reference sequence). CDR3 coding DNA: TGTGCCTGGAGCTATTTCGGGGGTACTAAAGAGACCCAGTACTTC. This sequence encodes CAWSYFGGTKETQYF.

The chain combines TRBV28 with TRBJ1-3; tentative D call: TRBD1 (6 bases). The CDR3 sequence is 15 residues long. The V gene's germline CDR1 is MDHEN and CDR2 SYDVKM. V dropped 2 bases and J dropped 5 bases, with 13 bases sitting between them. Here the CDR3 reads CASSLPGAGRNTIYF. CDR3 sequence (DNA): TGTGCCAGCAGTTTACCAGGGGCGGGTCGAAACACCATATATTTT.

Worth noting for this clone: Distinct nucleotide sequences in the sample also encode this CDR3. The gene calls are TRBV15 and TRBJ1-6; tentatively, D is TRBD1 (5 bases). The germline V gene encodes CDR1 LNHNV and CDR2 YYDKDF (reference sequence). The V end lost 0 bases, the J end lost 14 bases, and 14 bases lay between the germline ends. The CDR3 totals 14 residues. In DNA form, the CDR3 reads TGTGCCACCAGCAGAGATTCTTACAGGTCGGCCCTCCACTTT. This translates into CATSRDSYRSALHF.

The V and J genes are TRBV5-4 and TRBJ1-1; unclear D gene. The CDR3 is 12 residues long. Germline V gene data show CDR1 as SGHNT and CDR2 as YYREEE (reference sequence). The V end lost 0 bases, the J end lost 4 bases, and 4 bases lay between the germline ends. CDR3 DNA: TGTGCCAGCAGCTTGGGGGCCACTGAAGCTTTCTTT. Its translation is CASSLGATEAFF.

J is TRBJ2-3 and V is TRBV29-1; TRBD2 matches 9 bases. The CDR3 spans 13 residues. Germline values: CDR1 SQVTM, CDR2 ANQGSEA. J gave up 1 base and V 7 bases, and 3 bases lay outside the gene matches. The CDR3 DNA is TGCAGCGCCCGACTAGCGGGCACAGATACGCAGTATTTT. This sequence encodes CSARLAGTDTQYF.

CDR3 region: CASSAAGTGLSYEQYF. In DNA, the CDR3 is TGTGCCAGCAGCGCCGCCGGGACGGGACTCTCCTACGAGCAGTACTTC. The gene calls are TRBV9 and TRBJ2-7; D perhaps matches TRBD2 (6 bases). The CDR3 extends over 16 amino acids. V dropped 3 bases and J dropped 0 bases, with 16 bases sitting between them. Germline CDR1 and CDR2: SGDLS and YYNGEE.

The chain links TRBV7-3 to TRBJ2-3; 12 bases are a match to TRBD2. Germline CDR1 SGHTA, CDR2 FQGTGA. The CDR3 loop spans 15 amino acids. V was pared by 4 bases and J by 6 bases, with 5 bases of the junction left unmatched. Here the CDR3 reads CASSSLAGGGDTQYF. CDR3 DNA sequence: TGTGCCAGCAGCTCTCTAGCGGGGGGGGGTGATACGCAGTATTTT.

The rearrangement uses TRBV5-1 and TRBJ2-5; tentative D call: TRBD1 (6 bases). Trimming stripped 2 bases from V and 5 bases from J, with 13 bases between. Germline V lookup: CDR1 SGHRS, CDR2 YFSETQ. The CDR3 runs to 14 residues. CDR3: CASSFHGGGETQYF. The CDR3 DNA reads as TGCGCCAGCAGCTTCCATGGGGGCGGGGAGACCCAGTACTTC.

The chain carries TRBV6-5 and TRBJ1-5; weak D call: TRBD1 (5 bases). V gave up 5 bases and J gave up 3 bases, with 14 bases separating them. Germline assignment: CDR1 MNHEY and CDR2 SVGAGI. This CDR3 comprises 15 residues. The CDR3 nucleotides read TGTGCCAGCAGTGTGGAGGGGAACGTCAATCAGCCCCAGCATTTT. Residues: CASSVEGNVNQPQHF.

This chain's CDR3 is CASSPLRSDQSAQHF. CDR3 nucleotide sequence: TGTGCCAGCAGCCCCCTAAGGAGTGATCAATCAGCCCAGCATTTT. The V gene is TRBV7-2, the J gene TRBJ1-5; unclear D gene. CDR1 and CDR2 (germline): SGHTA, FQGNSA. This CDR3 comprises 15 residues. Trimming left V 5 bases short and J 11 bases short, with 22 bases between.

The rearrangement uses TRBV11-2 and TRBJ2-5; 8 bases line up with TRBD2. The germline V gene has CDR1 SGHAT and CDR2 FQNNGV. Trimming took 6 bases from V and 5 from J; bases not matched to a gene: 8. The CDR3 has 14 amino acids. The CDR3 nucleotides read TGTGCCAGCAGTTCACCGGGGGGGCGGGAGACCCAGTACTTC. It specifies CASSSPGGRETQYF.

The chain combines TRBV27 with TRBJ2-7; TRBD1 matches 7 bases. This CDR3 is built from 14 residues. The V segment lost 4 bases and the J segment 2 bases; nucleotides outside the gene matches: 5. From germline, CDR1 is MNHEY and CDR2 SMNVEV (reference sequence). Here the CDR3 DNA reads TGTGCCAGCAGTTACGGACAGGAAACCTACGAGCAGTACTTC. Its protein is CASSYGQETYEQYF.

The chain recombines TRBV6-1 with TRBJ2-6, with TRBD1 matching 7 bases. V dropped 4 bases and J dropped 2; count of bases not matched to a gene: 2. CDR3 length equals 15 residues. Germline CDR1 MNHNS, CDR2 SASEGT. DNA for the CDR3: TGTGCCAGCAGTGGGGGACAGACTGGGGCCAACGTCCTGACTTTC. Translated: CASSGGQTGANVLTF.

V gene TRBV28 combines with J gene TRBJ2-2; 7 bases fit TRBD1. Germline lookup yields CDR1 MDHEN and CDR2 SYDVKM. J gave up 2 bases and V 4 bases, and 7 bases lay outside the gene matches. The CDR3 has 16 residues. The chain's CDR3 is CASSSAGTENTGELFF. The DNA for the CDR3 is TGTGCCAGCAGTTCAGCCGGGACAGAAAACACCGGGGAGCTGTTTTTT.

This rearrangement joins TRBV5-1 to TRBJ1-1; a weak D match, TRBD1 (6 bases). This CDR3 is built from 13 residues. Germline assignment: CDR1 SGHRS and CDR2 YFSETQ. V was trimmed by 9 bases and J by 3 bases, leaving 15 bases between them. The CDR3 region has the DNA TGCGCCACCTCGCTGGGGGGGCACACTGAAGCTTTCTTT. Amino acids: CATSLGGHTEAFF.

The gene calls are TRBV28 and TRBJ2-1; 9 bases align to TRBD1. Germline V gene data show CDR1 as MDHEN and CDR2 as SYDVKM. The length of the CDR3 is 15 residues. Unmatched junction bases numbered 10, after V lost 8 bases and J lost 5 bases. CDR3 region: CASGRGQGGNNEQFF. CDR3 in DNA: TGTGCCAGCGGACGGGGACAGGGCGGGAACAATGAGCAGTTCTTC.

The chain links TRBV6-1 to TRBJ2-3; 8 nucleotides match TRBD1. Germline CDR1 reads MNHNS; CDR2 reads SASEGT. Trimming removed 3 bases from V and 8 bases from J; junction bases left unmatched: 10. CDR3 length: 15 amino acids. In DNA form, the CDR3 reads TGTGCCAGCAGTGATATTCAGGGGGCCGGAGGTACGCAGTATTTT. The encoded protein is CASSDIQGAGGTQYF.

The chain links TRBV7-6 to TRBJ1-1; D is ambiguous. Germline CDR1 reads SGHVS; CDR2 reads FNYEAQ. V was trimmed by 4 bases and J by 4 bases, leaving 13 bases between them. The CDR3 loop spans 14 amino acids. The CDR3 spells CASSSVRGITEAFF. The CDR3, as DNA: TGTGCCAGCAGCTCCGTGCGAGGTATCACTGAAGCTTTCTTT.